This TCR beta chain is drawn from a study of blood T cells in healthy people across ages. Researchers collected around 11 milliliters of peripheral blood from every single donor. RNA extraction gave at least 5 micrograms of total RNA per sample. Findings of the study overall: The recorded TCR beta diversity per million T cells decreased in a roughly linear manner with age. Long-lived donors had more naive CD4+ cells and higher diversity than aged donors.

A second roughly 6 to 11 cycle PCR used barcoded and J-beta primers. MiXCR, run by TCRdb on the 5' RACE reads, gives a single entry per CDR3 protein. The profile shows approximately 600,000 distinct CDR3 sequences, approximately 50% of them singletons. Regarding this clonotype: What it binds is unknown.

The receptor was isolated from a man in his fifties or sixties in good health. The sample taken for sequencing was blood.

The CDR3 spells CASSTSASYEQYF. The DNA of the CDR3 is TGCGCCAGCTCCACTAGCGCATCCTACGAGCAGTACTTC. The gene calls are TRBV4-1 and TRBJ2-7; 7 bases are shared with TRBD2. This CDR3 contains 13 residues. The trim removed 8 bases at V and 1 base at J, leaving 5 bases unmatched. Per germline, CDR1 MGHRA and CDR2 YSYEKL.